The 2 T cell receptor beta chains below were found in one sample sequenced in a study of response to subunit inactivated influenza vaccine. Via MiXCR, TCRdb re-called the RT-PCR reads, giving one row per CDR3 protein. The sample shows 500,000 to 750,000 distinct CDR3 sequences, approximately 15% of them seen only once. Sample: PBMCs from blood, taken about 12 days after vaccination. Every receptor here comes from a man aged 50 or older who received an inactivated influenza vaccine.

This clonotype was observed a few times. This chain uses TRBV12-3 or TRBV12-4 with TRBJ1-4; D might be TRBD1 (6 bases). CDR3 length: 13 residues. Trimming pared 5 bases from V and 7 bases from J, leaving 11 bases between. CDR3: CASSIQGTEKLFF. The CDR3 region has the DNA TGTGCCAGCAGTATACAGGGTACTGAAAAACTGTTTTTT.

This clonotype occurred a few times. The genes are TRBV4-2 and TRBJ1-2; D possibly corresponds to TRBD1 (5 bases). The V gene's germline CDR1 is LGHNA and CDR2 YNFKEQ. V lost 0 bases and J 8 bases, leaving 16 bases between the germline ends. This CDR3 comprises 15 residues. The CDR3, as DNA: TGTGCCAGCAGCCAAGATAGGGTACAGGCGGGCGGCTACACCTTC. It encodes CASSQDRVQAGGYTF.